This is a list of T cell receptor beta chains from one sample in a study of cytomegalovirus exposure and HLA in healthy donors. Assay used: immunoSEQ multiplex PCR; TCRdb lists only in-frame clones, some missing. Among roughly 130,000 clones listed, around 77% were seen once. Sample: PBMCs. The receptors originated from a man between 25 and 39 years old in good health and CMV-seronegative. CDR3s include the opening cysteine and the closing phenylalanine or tryptophan. D genes are given only for firm matches. Not every row has a clone size; where given, it reads once, few, many or a size class.

V: TRBV9; D: TRBD1; J: TRBJ2-7; size: few; DNA: TGTGCCAGCAGCGTAGAGGGACAGGGTTACGAGCAGTACTTC; CDR3: CASSVEGQGYEQYF
V: TRBV9; D: TRBD2; J: TRBJ2-2; size: -; DNA: TGTGCCAGCAGCGTAGAGCCTAGCGGGAACACCGGGGAGCTGTTTTTT; CDR3: CASSVEPSGNTGELFF
V: TRBV10-3; D: -; J: TRBJ2-2; size: -; DNA: TGTGCCATCAGTGGGACTTCGAACACCGGGGAGCTGTTTTTT; CDR3: CAISGTSNTGELFF
V: TRBV10-1; D: -; J: TRBJ2-7; size: once; DNA: TGCGCCAGCAGTGAGTCGCCAGCCAGGGACGAGCAGTACTTC; CDR3: CASSESPARDEQYF
V: TRBV2; D: -; J: TRBJ1-4; size: -; DNA: TGTGCCAGCAGTGAAGAAGGGCAGGGGTGGGAAAAACTGTTTTTT; CDR3: CASSEEGQGWEKLFF
V: TRBV10-3; D: TRBD2; J: TRBJ2-1; size: -; DNA: TGTGCCATCAGGCTTCGGGGGGACCCCTACAATGAGCAGTTCTTC; CDR3: CAIRLRGDPYNEQFF
V: TRBV2; D: -; J: TRBJ1-3; size: -; DNA: TGTGCCAGCAGTGTATCCGGGTTGGAGGGTGGAAACACCATATATTTT; CDR3: CASSVSGLEGGNTIYF
V: TRBV11-2; D: -; J: TRBJ2-1; size: -; DNA: TGTGCCAGCAGCTTCCTTGTCTCCTACAATGAGCAGTTCTTC; CDR3: CASSFLVSYNEQFF
V: TRBV19; D: TRBD1; J: TRBJ1-2; size: -; DNA: TGTGCCAGTAGTAGGACAGGGCTTGGCTACACCTTC; CDR3: CASSRTGLGYTF
V: TRBV4-3; D: TRBD1; J: TRBJ1-2; size: -; DNA: TGCGCCAGCAGCCAAGATCACTCGGACAGGACCTATGGCTACACCTTC; CDR3: CASSQDHSDRTYGYTF
V: TRBV2; D: TRBD2; J: TRBJ2-3; size: -; DNA: TGTGCCAGCAGTGGGCTAGCGGGGGGGAAGGATACGCAGTATTTT; CDR3: CASSGLAGGKDTQYF
V: TRBV6-1; D: -; J: TRBJ1-5; size: few; DNA: TGTGCCAGCAGCGGGACAAATTATAGCAATCAGCCCCAGCATTTT; CDR3: CASSGTNYSNQPQHF
V: TRBV27; D: -; J: TRBJ1-1; size: -; DNA: TGTGCCAGCAGTTGGGCGGGGGGGTGGACTGAAGCTTTCTTT; CDR3: CASSWAGGWTEAFF
V: TRBV6-1; D: -; J: TRBJ2-7; size: -; DNA: TGTGCCAGCAGTCCTCAGGGATTTTACGAGCAGTACTTC; CDR3: CASSPQGFYEQYF
V: TRBV7-9; D: -; J: TRBJ1-1; size: -; DNA: TGTGCCAGCAGCTTAGGGGTGGGGGGTGAGGCTTTCTTT; CDR3: CASSLGVGGEAFF
V: TRBV28; D: -; J: TRBJ1-5; size: -; DNA: TGTGCCAGCACAAAACCCCTCGGATGGGGCTTGGGAAATCAGCCCCAGCATTTT; CDR3: CASTKPLGWGLGNQPQHF
V: TRBV6-5; D: TRBD1; J: TRBJ2-2; size: -; DNA: TGTGCCAGCAGTTACGGGGGGACAGGGATCAGGGAGCTGTTTTTT; CDR3: CASSYGGTGIRELFF
V: TRBV7-2; D: -; J: TRBJ2-2; size: -; DNA: TGTGCCAGCAGCTTAGCGGGGGGATCGGGGGAGCTGTTTTTT; CDR3: CASSLAGGSGELFF
V: TRBV7-6; D: -; J: TRBJ1-1; size: -; DNA: TGTGCCAGCAGCCTGACTCTCATGAACACTGAAGCTTTCTTT; CDR3: CASSLTLMNTEAFF
V: TRBV11-2; D: TRBD1; J: TRBJ1-2; size: -; DNA: TGTGCCAGCAGCTCGAGCCCCACAGGGGCGAATGGCTACACCTTC; CDR3: CASSSSPTGANGYTF
V: TRBV4-1; D: TRBD2; J: TRBJ2-2; size: -; DNA: TGCGCCAGCAGCCAAGATTCCAGCGGGAGGGCGACGAACACCGGGGAGCTGTTTTTT; CDR3: CASSQDSSGRATNTGELFF
V: TRBV20-1; D: TRBD2; J: TRBJ2-3; size: -; DNA: TGCAGTGCTGGGAGCGGGAGGAAGCAGTATTTT; CDR3: CSAGSGRKQYF
V: TRBV7-3; D: TRBD2; J: TRBJ2-1; size: -; DNA: TGTGCCAGCAGCCTAGAGCGGGGCTCCTACAATGAGCAGTTCTTC; CDR3: CASSLERGSYNEQFF